This entry lists 3 T cell receptor beta chains sequenced from one sample in a study of T cells in tuberculosis. TCRdb's copy holds only in-frame clones and misses some; the assay was immunoSEQ multiplex PCR. This sample has roughly 34,000 clones; around 96% occur once, and the top ten carry approximately 5.8%. Sequencing was carried out using PBMCs. All receptors come from a donor under 30 with latent tuberculosis or without tuberculosis infection.

This chain connects TRBV9 to TRBJ1-1, with TRBD1 as a possible D gene (5 bases). Germline V gives CDR1 SGDLS, CDR2 YYNGEE. Trimming shortened V by 4 bases and J by 5 bases, and 12 bases separated the two germline ends. This CDR3 is built from 13 residues. The DNA for the CDR3 is TGTGCCAGCAGCCAATCAGGGTATACTGAAGCTTTCTTT. Translation: CASSQSGYTEAFF.

This chain uses TRBV5-6 with TRBJ1-5; D might be TRBD1 (5 bases). This CDR3 contains 15 residues. The germline CDR1 and CDR2 sequences are SGHDT and YYEEEE. Trimming took off 1 base at V and 7 bases at J, with 15 bases between the two ends. The DNA of the CDR3 is TGTGCCAGCAGCTTGTATGGCAGGGCAACCCAGCCCCAGCATTTT. Its translation is CASSLYGRATQPQHF.

The J gene is TRBJ2-7, the V gene TRBV28, with TRBD2 identical over 9 bases. This CDR3 spans 15 amino acids. CDR1 and CDR2 (germline): MDHEN, SYDVKM. J gave up 1 base and V 2 bases, and 3 bases lay outside the gene matches. CDR3: CASSLTSGLSYEQYF. The CDR3, as DNA: TGTGCCAGCAGTTTAACTAGCGGGCTTTCCTACGAGCAGTACTTC.